The 26 T cell receptor beta chains below all came from one sample that was sequenced in a study of cytomegalovirus exposure and HLA in healthy donors. PCR involved 60 Vbeta and 13 Jbeta primers. Assay: immunoSEQ multiplex PCR; the TCRdb copy retains only in-frame clones and omits some. Among about 200,000 clones listed, more than 60% were seen once. The material sequenced was PBMCs. The receptors come from a man aged 35-49 years in good health and CMV-seronegative.

J is TRBJ2-1 and V is TRBV5-1; the D gene is possibly TRBD1 (6 bases). The CDR3 spans 13 residues. Trimming removed 3 bases at V and 5 bases at J, with 9 bases between. CDR1 and CDR2 (germline): SGHRS, YFSETQ. CDR3 DNA sequence: TGCGCCAGCAGCTCGGACAGTAACAATGAGCAGTTCTTC. This sequence encodes CASSSDSNNEQFF.

This chain connects TRBV5-1 to TRBJ2-7; D gene uncertain. V shed 0 bases and J shed 1 base, with 8 bases lying between them. CDR1 and CDR2 from the germline V gene are SGHRS and YFSETQ. This CDR3 region has 14 residues. CDR3 coding DNA: TGCGCCAGCAGCTTGGGACATACTTCCTACGAGCAGTACTTC. It is translated as CASSLGHTSYEQYF.

Note on this clone: Other nucleotide sequences in the sample specify the same CDR3. CDR3 bases: TGTGCCAGCAGTTATGGGGGCGGGAGCGGAACTGAAGCTTTCTTT. Translation: CASSYGGGSGTEAFF. The rearrangement uses TRBV6-5 and TRBJ1-1; a weak D match, TRBD1 (6 bases). V gave up 3 bases and J gave up 5 bases, with 16 bases separating them. There are 15 residues in the CDR3. Germline CDR1 reads MNHEY; CDR2 reads SVGAGI.

V is TRBV28 and J is TRBJ1-2, with 8 positions matching TRBD1. V trimming: 6 bases; J trimming: 3 bases; junction bases outside the gene matches: 6. Germline V CDR1 and CDR2: MDHEN, SYDVKM. This CDR3 is built from 14 residues. The CDR3 protein is CASSPLTGDYGYTF. In DNA, the CDR3 is TGTGCCAGCAGCCCGTTGACAGGGGACTATGGCTACACCTTC.

The gene calls are TRBV27 and TRBJ2-7, with D tentatively TRBD1 (5 bases). V was clipped by 0 bases and J by 5 bases, with 11 bases between them. Germline assignment: CDR1 MNHEY and CDR2 SMNVEV (reference sequence). The CDR3 spans 14 residues. The CDR3 sequence is CASSLSVQGNEQYF. The DNA of the CDR3 is TGTGCCAGCAGTTTATCCGTGCAGGGCAACGAGCAGTACTTC.

The rearrangement uses TRBV7-9 and TRBJ1-1; 7 bases are shared with TRBD1. J lost 0 bases, V lost 6 bases, and 13 bases had no gene match. Germline V gives CDR1 SEHNR, CDR2 FQNEAQ (reference sequence). CDR3 length: 17 residues. The CDR3 DNA reads as TGTGCCAGCAGTCCCCGCAGGGGGTCTACGGTGAACACTGAAGCTTTCTTT. It yields the protein CASSPRRGSTVNTEAFF.

As to this clone: Other DNA sequences of this sample code for an identical CDR3. The chain is built from TRBV25-1 and TRBJ2-1; 15 bases line up with TRBD2. Germline CDR1 is MGHDK and CDR2 is SYGVNS. The V and J ends lost 4 bases and 6 bases, in that order; junction bases with no gene match: 1. The CDR3 is 15 amino acids. The CDR3 bases are TGTGCCAGCAGTGGGGGACTAGCGGGGGGCAATGAGCAGTTCTTC. It codes for CASSGGLAGGNEQFF. Full variable domain (outside the CDR3, taken from reference TRBV25-1 and TRBJ2-1): EADIYQTPRYLVIGTGKKITLECSQTMGHDKMYWYQQDPGMELHLIHYSYGVNSTEKGDLSSESTVSRIRTEHFPLTLESARPSHTSQYLCASSGGLAGGNEQFFGPGTRLTVL.

The rearrangement joins TRBV25-1 to TRBJ2-7, with D possibly TRBD1 on 6 matching bases. CDR1 and CDR2 (germline): MGHDK, SYGVNS. The CDR3 spans 11 residues. V was pared by 7 bases and J by 10 bases, with 14 bases between. The CDR3 DNA reads TGTGCCAGCACTCAGGGGCCGGACCAGTACTTC. Amino acid sequence: CASTQGPDQYF.

This chain uses TRBV2 with TRBJ2-6; 12 positions match TRBD2. Germline V gene lookup returns CDR1 SNHLY and CDR2 FYNNEI. CDR3 length: 16 residues. With V trimmed by 5 bases and J by 3 bases, 2 bases remained unmatched. The CDR3 is CASSKGLAGGANVLTF. The CDR3 nucleotides are TGTGCCAGCAGTAAGGGACTAGCGGGTGGGGCCAACGTCCTGACTTTC.

This chain links TRBV5-5 with TRBJ1-2; D might be TRBD1 (6 bases). Germline-derived CDR1 and CDR2 are SGHKS and YYEKEE (reference sequence). V shed 4 bases and J shed 3 bases, with 16 bases lying between them. The CDR3 is 15 residues long. CDR3 in amino acids: CASSLTGSGDYGYTF. The CDR3 region has the DNA TGTGCCAGCAGCCTCACAGGTTCAGGGGACTATGGCTACACCTTC.

V gene TRBV29-1 combines with J gene TRBJ2-1; 13 nucleotides line up with TRBD2. The CDR3 has 14 residues. Germline-derived CDR1 and CDR2 are SQVTM and ANQGSEA. The V segment lost 3 bases and the J segment 7 bases; nucleotides outside the gene matches: 3. In DNA form, the CDR3 reads TGCAGCGTTGACGGACTAGCGGGGGTTAATGAGCAGTTCTTC. As protein: CSVDGLAGVNEQFF.

This clone turned up a few times. The chain uses TRBV4-3 and TRBJ1-2; a possible D gene is TRBD1 (6 bases). CDR1 is LGHNA and CDR2 is YSLEER in the germline V gene. Trimming shortened V by 1 base and J by 7 bases, and 10 bases separated the two germline ends. This CDR3 region has 13 residues. CDR3 sequence reads: CASSQASGVGYTF. DNA for the CDR3: TGCGCCAGCAGCCAAGCCTCAGGGGTTGGCTACACCTTC.

The gene calls are TRBV25-1 and TRBJ1-2; perhaps TRBD1 as D (5 bases). Trimming cost V 4 bases and J 1 base, with 7 bases left between them. This CDR3 is 13 amino acids long. Germline V lookup: CDR1 MGHDK, CDR2 SYGVNS. The CDR3 loop is CASSVDSNYGYTF. The CDR3 nucleotides read TGTGCCAGCAGTGTTGACAGTAACTATGGCTACACCTTC.

This chain joins TRBV7-9 and TRBJ1-2, with a weak D call TRBD1 (6 bases). CDR1 SEHNR and CDR2 FQNEAQ come from the germline V gene (reference sequence). This CDR3 is built from 15 residues. V lost 3 bases and J 3 bases, leaving 14 bases between the germline ends. CDR3 loop: CASSFAQGADYGYTF. The CDR3 DNA reads TGTGCCAGCAGCTTTGCACAGGGAGCGGACTATGGCTACACCTTC.

In this sample, this clone turned up a few times. The chain couples TRBV4-3 to TRBJ1-1; 7 bases map to TRBD1. The germline V gene has CDR1 LGHNA and CDR2 YSLEER. The ends lost 4 bases at V and 1 base at J; junction bases unmatched: 9. The CDR3 consists of 16 residues. The CDR3: CASSLRQGQPNTEAFF. The CDR3 DNA reads as TGCGCCAGCAGCCTTAGGCAGGGACAGCCGAACACTGAAGCTTTCTTT.

The chain employs TRBV10-3 and TRBJ1-5, with no clear D. The germline V and J ends were trimmed by 4 bases and 0 bases, with 4 bases remaining between them. The CDR3 contains 13 residues. The V gene's germline CDR1 is ENHRY and CDR2 SYGVKD. The CDR3 here is CAISGSSNQPQHF. The CDR3 DNA sequence: TGTGCCATCAGTGGTAGTAGCAATCAGCCCCAGCATTTT.

This clone has a single count. CDR3 residues: CASSSQEVASGAYNEQFF. The CDR3 nucleotides read TGTGCCAGCAGCTCCCAGGAGGTGGCTAGCGGTGCATACAATGAGCAGTTCTTC. The rearrangement uses TRBV7-2 and TRBJ2-1; 7 positions match TRBD2. CDR3 length: 18 residues. CDR1 is SGHTA, CDR2 FQGNSA, per germline. The trim removed 4 bases at V and 4 bases at J, leaving 16 bases unmatched.

The rearrangement links TRBV10-2 to TRBJ2-5, with D perhaps TRBD2 (6 bases). The CDR3 consists of 15 residues. Trimming pared 2 bases from V and 3 bases from J, leaving 13 bases between. CDR1 WSHSY and CDR2 SAAADI come from the germline V gene. As DNA, the CDR3 is TGCGCCAGCAGTGAGCGTACGTGGGAGGAAGAGACCCAGTACTTC. This codes for CASSERTWEEETQYF.

The gene calls are TRBV2 and TRBJ1-2, with TRBD1 matching over 10 bases. V lost 6 bases to trimming and J lost 0 bases; unmatched junction nucleotides: 7. In germline, CDR1 is SNHLY, CDR2 FYNNEI. The CDR3 is 16 residues long. The CDR3 nucleotides are TGTGCCAGCAGACCGGGACAGGGGTCGCCTAACTATGGCTACACCTTC. It translates to CASRPGQGSPNYGYTF. The whole variable domain, remainder taken from reference TRBV2 and TRBJ1-2, is EPEVTQTPSHQVTQMGQEVILRCVPISNHLYFYWYRQILGQKVEFLVSFYNNEISEKSEIFDDQFSVERPDGSNFTLKIRSTKLEDSAMYFCASRPGQGSPNYGYTFGSGTRLTVV.

The rearrangement links TRBV29-1 to TRBJ2-1, with a tentative D call TRBD2 (6 bases). The CDR3 consists of 13 residues. Germline V gene data show CDR1 as SQVTM and CDR2 as ANQGSEA. Trimming left V 0 bases short and J 11 bases short, with 14 bases between. CDR3 amino acids: CSVEDVGGSQQFF. Written as DNA, the CDR3 is TGCAGCGTTGAAGATGTTGGGGGGAGCCAGCAGTTCTTC.

The V and J genes are TRBV4-1 and TRBJ2-2; D is possibly TRBD1 (8 bases). Deletions cut 6 bases from V and 4 bases from J, with 15 bases between. CDR1 and CDR2 from the germline V gene are MGHRA and YSYEKL. The CDR3 is 15 residues long. The CDR3 DNA follows: TGCGCCAGCAGTACAGGGGGACTACGCACCGGGGAGCTGTTTTTT. As protein: CASSTGGLRTGELFF.

About this clone itself: Different DNA sequences within this sample yield the same CDR3. The chain is built from TRBV5-1 and TRBJ2-5; perhaps TRBD2 as D (5 bases). Trimming took off 0 bases at V and 2 bases at J, with 8 bases between the two ends. The CDR3 length is 14 residues. CDR1 SGHRS and CDR2 YFSETQ come from the germline V gene. DNA for the CDR3: TGCGCCAGCAGCTTGGGACTACTGCAAGAGACCCAGTACTTC. The encoded protein is CASSLGLLQETQYF.

The gene calls are TRBV19 and TRBJ2-1; 15 nucleotides match TRBD2. The CDR3 has 15 amino acids. V gave up 4 bases and J gave up 9 bases; unmatched junction bases: 4. The V gene's germline CDR1 is LNHDA and CDR2 SQIVND (reference sequence). CDR3 bases: TGTGCCAGTAGTAACGGACTAGCGGGGGGGCTTGAGCAGTTCTTC. Amino acid sequence: CASSNGLAGGLEQFF.

V is TRBV15 and J is TRBJ2-5, with TRBD2 as a possible D gene (7 bases). V shed 0 bases and J shed 1 base, with 15 bases lying between them. This CDR3 region has 17 residues. Germline assignment: CDR1 LNHNV and CDR2 YYDKDF (reference sequence). The CDR3 loop reads CATSREGGGSLQETQYF. Written as DNA, the CDR3 is TGTGCCACCAGCAGAGAGGGGGGGGGCTCCCTCCAAGAGACCCAGTACTTC.

V usage is TRBV7-9 and J usage is TRBJ2-1, with D perhaps TRBD2 (5 bases). V shed 3 bases and J shed 8 bases, with 17 bases lying between them. Germline V CDR1 and CDR2: SEHNR, FQNEAQ (reference sequence). The CDR3 loop spans 15 amino acids. CDR3 in DNA: TGTGCCAGCAGCTTCGGGGAGCCGGACGGCGATGAGCAGTTCTTC. Translated, it gives CASSFGEPDGDEQFF.

The chain has TRBV11-3 and TRBJ2-7; tentative D call: TRBD1 (6 bases). The CDR3 runs 14 residues. The ends were cut back, 5 bases at V and 1 base at J, with 12 bases in the middle. The germline V gene has CDR1 SGHNT and CDR2 YENEEA. This CDR3 is CASSRAGDSYEQYF. The CDR3 DNA is TGTGCCAGCAGCCGAGCAGGGGATTCCTACGAGCAGTACTTC.